A single sample is the source of the 25 T cell receptor beta chains below, sequenced in a study of blood T cell repertoires in COVID-19. Some clones are missing from TCRdb's copy, which holds only in-frame ones; the method was immunoSEQ multiplex PCR. There are 80,000 or so clones in the sample; more than 80% occur only once, and less than 6% lies in the top ten. Input material: peripheral blood. Receptors originate from a woman in her seventies with acute or convalescent COVID-19.

Only a few counts were recorded for this clone. The chain is built from TRBV6-1 and TRBJ1-1; 9 positions agree with TRBD1. The trim removed 6 bases at V and 1 base at J, leaving 3 bases unmatched. CDR1 and CDR2 (germline): MNHNS, SASEGT. The CDR3 has 14 amino acids. DNA of the CDR3: TGTGCCAGCAGGGACAGGGGAGGGAACACTGAAGCTTTCTTT. Its protein product is CASRDRGGNTEAFF.

CDR3: CASSQVGRENYGYTF. CDR3 DNA: TGCGCCAGCAGCCAAGTAGGGCGGGAGAACTATGGCTACACCTTC. The gene calls are TRBV4-1 and TRBJ1-2; no reliable D call. This CDR3 is 15 amino acids long. V was clipped by 1 base and J by 2 bases, with 11 bases between them. Germline assignment: CDR1 MGHRA and CDR2 YSYEKL.

This clone turned up a few times. The chain couples TRBV18 to TRBJ1-3; weak D call: TRBD1 (5 bases). Trimming removed 2 bases at V and 0 bases at J, with 8 bases between. Germline loops: CDR1 KGHSH, CDR2 LQKENI. The CDR3 contains 15 residues. Here the CDR3 reads CASSPDSRSGNTIYF. Here the CDR3 DNA reads TGTGCCAGCTCACCAGACAGTCGCTCTGGAAACACCATATATTTT.

This sequence joins TRBV25-1 and TRBJ2-1; D not certain. Deletions cut 1 base from V and 0 bases from J, with 7 bases between. Germline CDR1 MGHDK, CDR2 SYGVNS. The CDR3 runs 15 residues. As DNA, the CDR3 is TGTGCCAGCAGTGAATCCGGTTTCTCCTACAATGAGCAGTTCTTC. Encoded protein: CASSESGFSYNEQFF.

The J gene is TRBJ2-1, the V gene TRBV24-1, with 11 bases aligning to TRBD1. Trimming at V came to 5 bases and at J to 3 bases, leaving 14 bases not matched to a gene. Germline V gene sequence: CDR1 KGHDR, CDR2 SFDVKD. This CDR3 comprises 19 residues. CDR3 bases: TGTGCCACCAGTGCCAGGACAGGGGGCTCTGCTCGTTACTACAATGAGCAGTTCTTC. It codes for CATSARTGGSARYYNEQFF.

This clone came up once. The chain carries TRBV24-1 and TRBJ2-2, with TRBD2 matching over 7 bases. Per germline, CDR1 KGHDR and CDR2 SFDVKD. V shed 1 base, J shed 3 bases, and the junction held 7 bases outside the gene matches. The CDR3 length is 17 residues. This chain's CDR3 is CATSDFGSGKDTGELFF. CDR3 nucleotide sequence: TGTGCCACCAGTGATTTTGGCAGCGGGAAGGACACCGGGGAGCTGTTTTTT.

The chain employs TRBV6-2 or TRBV6-3 and TRBJ2-3; TRBD2 matches 10 bases. In germline, CDR1 is MNHEY, CDR2 SVGEGT. The CDR3 has 16 residues. J gave up 2 bases and V 0 bases, and 2 bases lay outside the gene matches. The DNA for the CDR3 is TGTGCCAGCAGTTACTCGCTAGCGGGGGTCACAGATACGCAGTATTTT. Encoded protein: CASSYSLAGVTDTQYF.

The genes are TRBV2 and TRBJ1-2; maybe TRBD1 (6 bases). Germline assignment: CDR1 SNHLY and CDR2 FYNNEI. The V gene lost 8 bases and the J gene lost 1 base, with 8 bases spanning the gap. The CDR3 is made up of 12 amino acids. DNA of the CDR3: TGTGCCAGCGAACAGGGTAACTATGGCTACACCTTC. Translating it yields CASEQGNYGYTF.

The rearrangement joins TRBV19 to TRBJ1-5; D is uncertain. The V gene lost 3 bases and the J gene lost 0 bases, with 18 bases spanning the gap. CDR1 and CDR2 from the germline V gene are LNHDA and SQIVND (reference sequence). The CDR3 loop spans 18 amino acids. The CDR3 sequence: CASSIQSGGIYSNQPQHF. In nucleotides, the CDR3 is TGTGCCAGTAGTATTCAGTCGGGAGGAATTTATAGCAATCAGCCCCAGCATTTT. Based on the CDR3 plus reference TRBV19 and TRBJ1-5, the full variable domain is DGGITQSPKYLFRKEGQNVTLSCEQNLNHDAMYWYRQDPGQGLRLIYYSQIVNDFQKGDIAEGYSVSREKKESFPLTVTSAQKNPTAFYLCASSIQSGGIYSNQPQHFGDGTRLSIL.

The gene calls are TRBV2 and TRBJ2-1; D ambiguous. This CDR3 spans 12 amino acids. Between the trimmed V and J ends, which lost 3 bases and 9 bases, there was a span of 9 bases. CDR1 is SNHLY and CDR2 is FYNNEI in the germline V gene. The DNA of the CDR3 is TGTGCCAGCAGTGAGCTTACGGGTGAGCAGTTCTTC. Translated: CASSELTGEQFF.

The V call is TRBV27, the J call TRBJ1-6, with TRBD1 as a possible D gene (5 bases). The CDR3 loop spans 14 amino acids. V was cut by 7 bases and J by 2 bases, with 9 bases left in between. Germline values: CDR1 MNHEY, CDR2 SMNVEV (reference sequence). The CDR3 bases are TGTGCCAGCACCGACAGTCCCTATAATTCACCCCTCCACTTT. This encodes CASTDSPYNSPLHF.

This rearrangement joins TRBV9 to TRBJ1-2; 10 bases map to TRBD1. Germline-derived CDR1 and CDR2 are SGDLS and YYNGEE. The CDR3 covers 15 residues. After removal of 3 bases from V and 4 bases from J, the junction contained 6 bases not matched to a gene. The CDR3 DNA follows: TGTGCCAGCAGCGCCCCGGACAGGGGGACCTATGGCTACACCTTC. This codes for CASSAPDRGTYGYTF.

The rearrangement joins TRBV6-1 to TRBJ1-2; 7 bases map to TRBD1. CDR3 length: 14 residues. V lost 3 bases and J lost 4; bases outside the gene matches: 5. CDR1 and CDR2 from the germline V gene are MNHNS and SASEGT. CDR3 in amino acids: CASSEGDSPYGYTF. The CDR3 DNA is TGTGCCAGCAGTGAGGGGGACAGTCCCTATGGCTACACCTTC.

This chain connects TRBV4-3 to TRBJ1-2; weak D call: TRBD1 (5 bases). Trimming cost V 0 bases and J 1 base, with 9 bases left between them. This CDR3 spans 15 amino acids. The germline gives CDR1 LGHNA, CDR2 YSLEER. The CDR3 DNA reads as TGCGCCAGCAGCCAAGATCTGACAGATAACTATGGCTACACCTTC. This codes for CASSQDLTDNYGYTF.

The V call is TRBV3-1 (or the pseudogene TRBV3-2), the J call TRBJ1-6, with 7 bases lining up with TRBD1. Looked up from germline, CDR1 is LGHDT and CDR2 is YNNKEL (reference sequence). The CDR3 has 14 residues. V dropped 6 bases and J dropped 7; count of bases not matched to a gene: 6. CDR3 sequence reads: CASSQGTDNSPLHF. The CDR3 nucleotides are TGTGCCAGCAGTCAGGGGACAGACAATTCACCCCTCCACTTT.

The genes are TRBV6-2 or TRBV6-3 and TRBJ2-7; perhaps TRBD2 as D (5 bases). The V gene lost 2 bases and the J gene lost 3 bases, with 11 bases spanning the gap. CDR1 and CDR2 from the germline V gene are MNHEY and SVGEGT. The CDR3 is made up of 14 amino acids. CDR3 DNA sequence: TGTGCCAGCAGTTACAAGCGGCGGGTCTACGAGCAGTACTTC. Amino acids: CASSYKRRVYEQYF.

V gene TRBV5-4 combines with J gene TRBJ2-2; 7 bases agree with TRBD2. This CDR3 contains 16 residues. From germline, CDR1 is SGHNT and CDR2 YYREEE (reference sequence). V was clipped by 3 bases and J by 1 base; unmatched bases: 6. The CDR3 bases are TGTGCCAGCAGCTCCCAGGGCGGGGGGAACACCGGGGAGCTGTTTTTT. As protein: CASSSQGGGNTGELFF.

The chain combines TRBV5-1 with TRBJ2-1, with TRBD2 identical over 11 bases. The trim removed 6 bases at V and 6 bases at J, leaving 5 bases unmatched. CDR1 is SGHRS and CDR2 is YFSETQ in the germline V gene. The CDR3 contains 14 residues. The CDR3 region is CASNLAGGFNEQFF. The CDR3 region has the DNA TGCGCCAGCAACCTAGCGGGGGGCTTCAATGAGCAGTTCTTC.

DNA for the CDR3: TGTGCCAGCAGCTTACACGGGAGGCCCTCTAGCACAGATACGCAGTATTTT. Its translation: CASSLHGRPSSTDTQYF. The rearrangement uses TRBV7-9 and TRBJ2-3; TRBD2 aligns across 7 bases. The CDR3 runs 17 residues. V lost 2 bases and J lost 0; bases outside the gene matches: 8. Germline CDR1 is SEHNR and CDR2 is FQNEAQ (reference sequence).

The V and J genes are TRBV6-1 and TRBJ2-1, with 10 nucleotides matching TRBD2. The J segment lost 0 bases and the V segment lost 3 bases, leaving 11 bases of the junction unmatched. Per germline, CDR1 MNHNS and CDR2 SASEGT. The CDR3 extends over 19 amino acids. CDR3: CASSDLGTSEVLSYNEQFF. The CDR3 bases are TGTGCCAGCAGTGATCTAGGGACTAGCGAGGTTCTCTCCTACAATGAGCAGTTCTTC.

The rearrangement joins TRBV18 to TRBJ2-3; 10 nucleotides line up with TRBD2. Per the germline V gene, CDR1 is KGHSH and CDR2 is LQKENI. This CDR3 has 17 amino acids. Trimming took 1 base from V and 3 from J; bases not matched to a gene: 7. The CDR3 loop reads CASSPLASGGGTDTQYF. In DNA form, the CDR3 reads TGTGCCAGCTCACCACTGGCTAGCGGGGGAGGAACAGATACGCAGTATTTT.

V is TRBV6-2 or TRBV6-3 and J is TRBJ2-5, with no clear D. Germline V gives CDR1 MNHEY, CDR2 SVGEGT. Trimming removed 2 bases at V and 5 bases at J, with 15 bases between. The CDR3 sequence is 15 residues long. DNA of the CDR3: TGTGCCAGCAGTTACCCCCAACGCTTGGGCGAGACCCAGTACTTC. Translation gives CASSYPQRLGETQYF.

The V and J genes are TRBV3-1 (or the pseudogene TRBV3-2) and TRBJ2-2; the D is unclear. From germline, CDR1 is LGHDT and CDR2 YNNKEL (reference sequence). With 3 bases removed from V and 6 bases from J, the gap between germline ends came to 11 bases. This CDR3 has 14 residues. The CDR3 region is CASSHRSKAGELFF. The CDR3 DNA follows: TGTGCCAGCAGCCACAGGTCTAAGGCCGGGGAGCTGTTTTTT.

In this sample, this clone turned up a few times. The chain uses TRBV3-1 (or the pseudogene TRBV3-2) and TRBJ2-1, with 7 bases fitting TRBD2. The CDR3 loop spans 19 amino acids. Losses at the gene ends were 3 bases for V and 2 bases for J; bases not matched to a gene: 16. CDR1 and CDR2 from the germline V gene are LGHDT and YNNKEL (reference sequence). The CDR3 DNA reads TGTGCCAGCAGCCACCGATCCCTAGCTTGGGGGGGTCCCTACAATGAGCAGTTCTTC. Amino acid sequence: CASSHRSLAWGGPYNEQFF.

For the CDR3, the DNA is TGTGCCAGCAGCTTGTTACAGGGGAACACTGAAGCTTTCTTT. Translating it yields CASSLLQGNTEAFF. This chain links TRBV5-6 with TRBJ1-1; tentatively, D is TRBD1 (6 bases). The V gene lost 1 base and the J gene lost 1 base, with 8 bases spanning the gap. There are 14 residues in the CDR3. Germline CDR1 is SGHDT and CDR2 is YYEEEE.